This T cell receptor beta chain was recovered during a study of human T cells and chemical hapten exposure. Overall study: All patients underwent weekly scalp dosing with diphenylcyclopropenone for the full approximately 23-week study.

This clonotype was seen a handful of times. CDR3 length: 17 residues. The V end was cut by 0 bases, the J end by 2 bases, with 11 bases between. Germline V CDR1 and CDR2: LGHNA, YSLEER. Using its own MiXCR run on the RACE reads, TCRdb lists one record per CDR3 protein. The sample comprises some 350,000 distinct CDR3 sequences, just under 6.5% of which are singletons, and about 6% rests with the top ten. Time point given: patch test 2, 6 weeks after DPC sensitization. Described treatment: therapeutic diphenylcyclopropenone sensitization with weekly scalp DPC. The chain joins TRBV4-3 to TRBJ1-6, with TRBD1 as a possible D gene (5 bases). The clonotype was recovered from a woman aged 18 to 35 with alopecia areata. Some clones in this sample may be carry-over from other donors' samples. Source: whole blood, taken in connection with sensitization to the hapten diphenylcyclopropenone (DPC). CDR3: CASSQEVDRPYNSPLHF. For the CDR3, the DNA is TGCGCCAGCAGCCAAGAAGTAGACAGACCCTATAATTCACCCCTCCACTTT.